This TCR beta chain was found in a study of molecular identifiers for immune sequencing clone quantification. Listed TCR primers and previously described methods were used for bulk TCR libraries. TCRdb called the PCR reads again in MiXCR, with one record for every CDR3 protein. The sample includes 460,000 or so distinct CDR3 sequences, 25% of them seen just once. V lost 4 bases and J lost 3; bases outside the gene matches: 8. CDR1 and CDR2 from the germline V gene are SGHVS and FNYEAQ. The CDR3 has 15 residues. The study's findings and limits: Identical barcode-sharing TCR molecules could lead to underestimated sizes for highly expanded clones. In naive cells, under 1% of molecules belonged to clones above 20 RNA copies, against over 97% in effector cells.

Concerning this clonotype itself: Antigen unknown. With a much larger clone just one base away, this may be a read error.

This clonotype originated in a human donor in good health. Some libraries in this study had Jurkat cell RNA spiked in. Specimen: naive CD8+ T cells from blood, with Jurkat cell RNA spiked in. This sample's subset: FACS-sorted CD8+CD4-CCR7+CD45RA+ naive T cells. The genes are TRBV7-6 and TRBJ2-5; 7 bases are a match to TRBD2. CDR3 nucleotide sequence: TGTGCCAGCAGCTATGACGCGGGGGTAAAAGAGACCCAGTACTTC. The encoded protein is CASSYDAGVKETQYF.